This TCR beta chain was found in a study of T cell clonality in common variable immunodeficiency. Findings and limits, study-wide: CVID subjects had higher TCRbeta clonality than healthy controls, most marked in about a third.

Measured with immunoSEQ multiplex PCR; TCRdb has only the in-frame clones, and not every one. This record lists 40,000 to 45,000 clones, none seen once only, and the top ten clones contain roughly 2.9%. This clone was recorded at least ten times. The antigen is undetermined. The read falls 3 residues short of the CDR3 end, and the missing part is taken from the germline J gene. The CDR3 runs 11 residues. Germline lookup yields CDR1 DFQATT and CDR2 SNEGSKA (reference sequence). V was shortened by 6 bases and J by 3 bases, with 9 bases between the two germline ends. Sequencing input: peripheral blood mononuclear cells. This sequence originates from a person between 18 and 75 years old in good health. The chain recombines TRBV20-1 with TRBJ2-7; possibly TRBD2 for D (6 bases). The CDR3 protein is CSAGGLYEQYF. CDR3 DNA (partial): TGCAGTGCCGGGGGACTCTACGAG.